Each of the 14 T cell receptor beta chains below was sequenced from the same sample in a study of T-cell reconstitution after alpha-beta-depleted transplantation in children (dated by TCRdb to 2015 to 2016). Library construction relied on PCR. TCRdb records Illumina HiSeq 2500 as the sequencer. TCR libraries were prepared with molecular barcoding, using unique molecular identifiers to normalize TCRbeta repertoire quantification. TCRdb took the public reads, trimmed them with fastp at Q25, ran MiXCR for clone calling and kept in-frame beta chains. All rows with the same CDR3 protein become a single entry with the most common DNA and genes. A total of 300,000 or so distinct CDR3 sequences appear in this sample, more than 8% of them only once. Of the sample, over 9% falls within the top ten clones. Source: PBMCs from the stem cell graft donor, taken from the stem cell graft. These receptors came from a human donor who donated a stem cell graft to a child with SCID.

This clonotype was picked up a small number of times. The chain uses TRBV12-3 or TRBV12-4 and TRBJ1-2, with D hard to call. The CDR3 sequence is 14 residues long. Trimming took 5 bases from V and 3 from J, leaving 13 bases between them. The CDR3, as DNA: TGTGCCAGCAGTGGGTCGGGAGATTACTATGGCTACACCTTC. It codes for CASSGSGDYYGYTF.

This chain connects TRBV2 to TRBJ1-6; 10 bases are a match to TRBD1. Germline V gene data show CDR1 as SNHLY and CDR2 as FYNNEI. V shed 6 bases and J 8 bases; nucleotides not matched to a gene: 4. The CDR3 sequence is 14 residues long. This CDR3 is CASRVDRGDSPLHF. For the CDR3, the DNA is TGTGCCAGCAGAGTGGACAGGGGGGATTCACCCCTCCACTTT.

This clonotype has just a few counts. The J gene is TRBJ2-3, the V gene TRBV15, with unresolved D. V dropped 3 bases and J dropped 2 bases, with 3 bases sitting between them. Germline V CDR1 and CDR2: LNHNV, YYDKDF (reference sequence). This CDR3 comprises 12 residues. The CDR3: CATSRATDTQYF. The CDR3 coding sequence is TGTGCCACCAGCAGGGCCACAGATACGCAGTATTTT.

CDR3 sequence: CAILGGTGLNEQFF. The CDR3 DNA is TGTGCCATTCTAGGCGGGACAGGGTTAAATGAGCAGTTCTTC. V gene TRBV12-3 or TRBV12-4 combines with J gene TRBJ2-1; 9 nucleotides line up with TRBD1. This CDR3 contains 14 residues. V gave up 10 bases and J gave up 7 bases; unmatched junction bases: 11.

This clonotype was found many times. Written as DNA, the CDR3 is TGTGCCAGCAGCTACGGGCAGGGTGTTGAAAATGAAAAACTGTTTTTT. Its translation is CASSYGQGVENEKLFF. The chain is built from TRBV7-6 and TRBJ1-4; weak D call: TRBD1 (5 bases). Germline V gene data show CDR1 as SGHVS and CDR2 as FNYEAQ. The V gene lost 4 bases and the J gene lost 5 bases, with 17 bases spanning the gap. CDR3 length: 16 amino acids.

This clonotype was counted a few times. The rearrangement uses TRBV7-2 and TRBJ2-2, with D unresolved. Germline CDR1 reads SGHTA; CDR2 reads FQGNSA. CDR3 length equals 12 residues. V was trimmed by 5 bases and J by 4 bases, leaving 5 bases between them. CDR3 sequence reads: CASSPATGELFF. The CDR3 DNA sequence: TGTGCCAGCAGCCCCGCCACCGGGGAGCTGTTTTTT.

V and J are TRBV19 and TRBJ1-2, with TRBD1 as a possible D gene (5 bases). The CDR3 is 13 amino acids. The V gene's germline CDR1 is LNHDA and CDR2 SQIVND (reference sequence). V shed 8 bases and J shed 2 bases, with 12 bases lying between them. CDR3 loop: CASGDSPNYGYTF. The CDR3 DNA follows: TGTGCCAGTGGTGACAGCCCCAACTATGGCTACACCTTC. Filled out from reference TRBV19 and TRBJ1-2, the complete variable domain reads DGGITQSPKYLFRKEGQNVTLSCEQNLNHDAMYWYRQDPGQGLRLIYYSQIVNDFQKGDIAEGYSVSREKKESFPLTVTSAQKNPTAFYLCASGDSPNYGYTFGSGTRLTVV.

This sequence joins TRBV7-9 and TRBJ1-5, with D unresolved. The ends were cut back, 5 bases at V and 12 bases at J, with 14 bases in the middle. CDR1 is SEHNR, CDR2 FQNEAQ, per germline (reference sequence). The CDR3 length is 12 residues. CDR3 in amino acids: CASSTTAGSQHF. CDR3 nucleotide sequence: TGTGCCAGCAGCACAACCGCCGGGAGCCAGCATTTT.

This clonotype showed up many times. This chain connects TRBV5-1 to TRBJ2-1; 10 bases fit TRBD1. Germline V gives CDR1 SGHRS, CDR2 YFSETQ. The CDR3 has 16 residues. Losses at the gene ends were 1 base for V and 1 base for J; bases not matched to a gene: 2. DNA of the CDR3: TGCGCCAGCAGCTTGCAGGGACAGGGGTCCTACAATGAGCAGTTCTTC. Translated, it gives CASSLQGQGSYNEQFF. Supplemented by reference TRBV5-1 and TRBJ2-1, the full variable domain reads KAGVTQTPRYLIKTRGQQVTLSCSPISGHRSVSWYQQTPGQGLQFLFEYFSETQRNKGNFPGRFSGRQFSNSRSEMNVSTLELGDSALYLCASSLQGQGSYNEQFFGPGTRLTVL.

This clonotype was found a few times. The CDR3 sequence is CASSQTDSNYGYTF. Written as DNA, the CDR3 is TGTGCCAGCAGCCAAACCGACAGTAACTATGGCTACACCTTC. The V gene is TRBV14, the J gene TRBJ1-2; possibly TRBD1 for D (5 bases). Trimming removed 2 bases from V and 1 base from J, with 8 bases in between. The germline CDR1 and CDR2 sequences are SGHDN and FVKESK. The CDR3 runs to 14 residues.

This clonotype came up a few times. The genes are TRBV7-3 and TRBJ1-1; possible D gene TRBD1, 5 bases. The CDR3 is made up of 14 amino acids. V was cut by 4 bases and J by 5 bases, with 14 bases left in between. Germline V gene data show CDR1 as SGHTA and CDR2 as FQGTGA. The CDR3 reads CASSSIGGLTEAFF. CDR3 in DNA: TGTGCCAGCAGCTCAATCGGGGGGTTGACTGAAGCTTTCTTT.

This clonotype has just a few counts. The V and J genes are TRBV7-2 and TRBJ1-1, with D uncertain. V lost 1 base and J 5 bases, leaving 5 bases between the germline ends. CDR1 and CDR2 (germline): SGHTA, FQGNSA. The CDR3 has 12 amino acids. The DNA for the CDR3 is TGTGCCAGCAGCTTAGGGCCGACTGAAGCTTTCTTT. Protein: CASSLGPTEAFF. The whole variable domain, remainder taken from reference TRBV7-2 and TRBJ1-1, is GAGVSQSPSNKVTEKGKDVELRCDPISGHTALYWYRQSLGQGLEFLIYFQGNSAPDKSGLPSDRFSAERTGGSVSTLTIQRTQQEDSAVYLCASSLGPTEAFFGQGTRLTVV.

This clonotype was observed a few times. This chain links TRBV5-8 with TRBJ2-6, with no clear D. The germline V gene encodes CDR1 SGHTS and CDR2 YDEGEE. The CDR3 runs 15 residues. V lost 2 bases and J lost 4, with 10 bases in between. In nucleotides, the CDR3 is TGTGCCAGCAGCTTATCTGAATCCGGGGCCAACGTCCTGACTTTC. This translates into CASSLSESGANVLTF.

CDR3 protein: CSASARYNEQFF. The CDR3 DNA reads TGCAGTGCTAGCGCACGGTACAATGAGCAGTTCTTC. This rearrangement joins TRBV20-1 to TRBJ2-1; D remains ambiguous. Germline V gives CDR1 DFQATT, CDR2 SNEGSKA (reference sequence). The CDR3 runs to 12 residues. The V and J ends lost 3 bases and 4 bases respectively, with 7 bases between them.